The clone carrying this T cell receptor beta chain has more than one count but fewer than ten. Germline CDR1 reads MNHEY; CDR2 reads SMNVEV (reference sequence). Trimming took 2 bases from V and 2 from J, leaving 10 bases between them. The CDR3 runs to 14 residues. The sample originates from a study of blood T cell repertoires in COVID-19. As for the study in general: The analysed material was cDNA or gDNA that came from T cells, B-cell-depleted T cells, or PBMCs.

Source study methods: Reference gene primer amplification gave estimated nucleated cell counts. The assay was immunoSEQ multiplex PCR, and TCRdb's table has in-frame clones only and misses some. Clone size and V and J calls were adopted from that table, with D and trimming inferred from the DNA. The table shows about 200,000 clones, with 80% to 90% occurring only once. The chain recombines TRBV27 with TRBJ2-7; perhaps TRBD2 as D (5 bases). Sequenced sample: peripheral blood. This receptor was identified in a human donor in a cohort sampled during active COVID-19. Here the CDR3 DNA reads TGTGCCAGCAGTTTAAGGAGGAACGCCTACGAGCAGTACTTC. Encoded protein: CASSLRRNAYEQYF.